A single sample gave rise to the 5 T cell receptor beta chains below, sequenced in a study of neurological immune-mediated disorders. TCRdb re-called the 5' RACE reads with MiXCR, one entry per CDR3 protein. The table records approximately 66,000 distinct CDR3 sequences, about 3.4% of them present only once. Sequenced input: PBMCs. These receptor sequences come from a man aged 35 to 55 with multiple sclerosis.

This clonotype was detected ten times or more. The chain recombines TRBV15 with TRBJ1-3, with D perhaps matching TRBD1 (5 bases). The ends were cut back, 5 bases at V and 0 bases at J, with 20 bases in the middle. CDR3 length equals 18 residues. CDR1 is LNHNV and CDR2 is YYDKDF in the germline V gene (reference sequence). In nucleotides, the CDR3 is TGTGCCACCAGCTCTTCCCTTGGGGGAAAACTCTCTGGAAACACCATATATTTT. It codes for CATSSSLGGKLSGNTIYF.

There are many counts of this clonotype. The chain recombines TRBV12-3 or TRBV12-4 with TRBJ1-3; D remains ambiguous. The CDR3 has 15 amino acids. V lost 4 bases and J 4 bases, leaving 14 bases between the germline ends. CDR3 protein: CASSSPGIGGNTIYF. In DNA form, the CDR3 reads TGTGCCAGCAGTTCCCCGGGGATAGGAGGAAACACCATATATTTT.

This clonotype was picked up many times. The chain joins TRBV3-1 to TRBJ1-1, with TRBD1 as a possible D gene (5 bases). Germline CDR1 LGHDT, CDR2 YNNKEL (reference sequence). This CDR3 contains 17 residues. Trimming took off 0 bases at V and 4 bases at J, with 18 bases between the two ends. CDR3 sequence: CASSQDHTGTLGTEAFF. CDR3 bases: TGTGCCAGCAGCCAAGATCATACCGGGACCCTGGGCACTGAAGCTTTCTTT. The whole variable domain, remainder taken from reference TRBV3-1 and TRBJ1-1, is DTAVSQTPKYLVTQMGNDKSIKCEQNLGHDTMYWYKQDSKKFLKIMFSYNNKELIINETVPNRFSPKSPDKAHLNLHINSLELGDSAVYFCASSQDHTGTLGTEAFFGQGTRLTVV.

The sample holds many counts of this clonotype. This sequence joins TRBV5-1 and TRBJ1-1, with 7 positions matching TRBD1. Looked up from germline, CDR1 is SGHRS and CDR2 is YFSETQ. V trimming: 6 bases; J trimming: 5 bases; junction bases outside the gene matches: 7. There are 13 residues in the CDR3. Here the CDR3 DNA reads TGCGCCAGCACCCAGACAGGGTGGACTGAAGCTTTCTTT. Its protein product is CASTQTGWTEAFF.

This clonotype occurred many times. The rearrangement uses TRBV5-1 and TRBJ2-5; no clear D. CDR1 is SGHRS, CDR2 YFSETQ, per germline. Trimming cost V 3 bases and J 6 bases, with 9 bases left between them. This CDR3 region has 12 residues. Here the CDR3 reads CASSSGMKTQYF. DNA of the CDR3: TGCGCCAGCAGCTCCGGCATGAAGACCCAGTACTTC.